The rows below give T cell receptor beta chains drawn from one sample of a study of shared clonotypes between healthy human individuals. Assay: immunoSEQ multiplex PCR; the TCRdb copy retains only in-frame clones and omits some. The repertoire holds hundreds of thousands of clones, with around 95% as singletons. Sequenced material: naive CD8+ T cells sorted from blood. These receptors were obtained from a woman in her twenties or thirties in good health. CDR3s include the opening cysteine and the closing phenylalanine or tryptophan. D genes are given only for firm matches. Rows may omit the clone size; those that give it use once, few, many or a size class.

V	D	size	length	J	DNA	CDR3
TRBV29-1	NA	NA	11	TRBJ1-1	TGCAGCGTCCCCAAAGGAACTGAAGCTTTCTTT	CSVPKGTEAFF
TRBV9	NA	NA	13	TRBJ1-5	TGTGCCAGCAGCGTAGGGGCGGTTCAGCCCCAGCATTTT	CASSVGAVQPQHF
TRBV1	NA	NA	17	TRBJ2-2	TGCACCAGCAGCCAAGATCTATCGGGGAAAGCCGCCGGGGAGCTGTTTTTT	CTSSQDLSGKAAGELFF
TRBV29-1	TRBD1	once	15	TRBJ1-1	TGCAGCGTCACCGGATTAACAGGGGTTGGCACTGAAGCTTTCTTT	CSVTGLTGVGTEAFF
TRBV6-5	NA	NA	13	TRBJ2-7	TGTGCCAGCAGTTACCCCCCGCCCTACGAGCAGTACTTC	CASSYPPPYEQYF
TRBV7-6	TRBD1	NA	15	TRBJ2-7	TGTGCCAGCAGCTTACAGGACAGGGGGTTCTACGAGCAGTACTTC	CASSLQDRGFYEQYF
TRBV9	TRBD1	NA	9	TRBJ2-7	TGTGCCAGGCGGGACAGGGGGTACTTC	CARRDRGYF
TRBV28	NA	NA	14	TRBJ1-1	TGTGCCAGCAGTTTTTCAGGGACGGACACTGAAGCTTTCTTT	CASSFSGTDTEAFF
TRBV6-5	NA	NA	11	TRBJ1-2	TGTGCCAGCAGTAAAGGGGATGGCTACACCTTC	CASSKGDGYTF
TRBV20-1	NA	NA	11	TRBJ2-7	TGCAGTGCTCGAGACGGCTACGAGCAGTACTTC	CSARDGYEQYF
TRBV4-1	TRBD1	NA	13	TRBJ2-7	TGCGCCAGCAGCCCTCGGACAGGGGGCGAGCAGTACTTC	CASSPRTGGEQYF
TRBV30	NA	NA	15	TRBJ2-5	TGTGCCTGGAATGGCGGGGGCGGTGAGCAAGAGACCCAGTACTTC	CAWNGGGGEQETQYF
TRBV11-2	TRBD1	NA	13	TRBJ1-2	TGTGCCAGCAGCATAGGGACAGGGTATGGCTACACCTTC	CASSIGTGYGYTF
TRBV28	TRBD1	NA	16	TRBJ2-5	TGTGCCAGCAGTCCCACTACAGGGGTTTACCAAGAGACCCAGTACTTC	CASSPTTGVYQETQYF
TRBV7-8	TRBD1	NA	15	TRBJ2-5	TGTGCCAGCAGCGCCCGGGACAGCCGCCAAGAGACCCAGTACTTC	CASSARDSRQETQYF
TRBV11-2	NA	once	15	TRBJ2-1	TGTGCCAGCAGCTTCGACTCCTCATCCTACAATGAGCAGTTCTTC	CASSFDSSSYNEQFF
TRBV4-2	TRBD1	NA	17	TRBJ2-3	TGTGCCAGCAGCCGAACCGGCGGGACAGGGAGCACAGATACGCAGTATTTT	CASSRTGGTGSTDTQYF
TRBV5-1	NA	NA	15	TRBJ1-4	TGCGCCAGCAGCCTCGGTTCCGTCCCGAGGGAAAAACTGTTTTTT	CASSLGSVPREKLFF
TRBV5-8	NA	NA	12	TRBJ1-1	TGTGCCAGCAGTGGGGTGGGCACTGAAGCTTTCTTT	CASSGVGTEAFF
TRBV27	NA	NA	11	TRBJ2-7	TGTGCCAGCAGTTCAGGGTTCGAGCAGTACTTC	CASSSGFEQYF
TRBV5-1	NA	NA	13	TRBJ1-1	TGCGCCAGCGGAAGGGTGGGGGACACTGAAGCTTTCTTT	CASGRVGDTEAFF
TRBV4-1	NA	once	18	TRBJ1-1	TGCGCCAGCAGCCATAAAACGGACCGGATTATCATGAACACTGAAGCTTTCTTT	CASSHKTDRIIMNTEAFF
TRBV30	TRBD1	NA	16	TRBJ1-1	TGTGCCTGGGCCCTCAGGACAGGGAACATGAACACTGAAGCTTTCTTT	CAWALRTGNMNTEAFF
TRBV7-9	TRBD2	once	18	TRBJ2-2	TGTGCCAGCAGCGGCTCACTAGCGGGAGGTCTGAACACCGGGGAGCTGTTTTTT	CASSGSLAGGLNTGELFF
TRBV27	NA	once	11	TRBJ2-7	TGTGCCAGCATAGGATCCCACGAGCAGTACTTC	CASIGSHEQYF
TRBV11-1	NA	NA	14	TRBJ2-7	TGTGCCAGCAGCTTAGACAGGGCAGACTACGAGCAGTACTTC	CASSLDRADYEQYF
TRBV19	NA	NA	14	TRBJ2-5	TGTGCCAGTAGTATCAACCGGGACGGGGAGACCCAGTACTTC	CASSINRDGETQYF
TRBV2	NA	NA	15	TRBJ2-1	TGTGCCAGCAGGTTCAGCGGAAGCTCCTACAATGAGCAGTTCTTC	CASRFSGSSYNEQFF
TRBV7-9	TRBD2	NA	16	TRBJ2-5	TGTGCCAGCAGCTTAGCAGTACTAGCGGGAGAAGAGACCCAGTACTTC	CASSLAVLAGEETQYF
TRBV5-6	NA	NA	14	TRBJ2-3	TGTGCCAGCAGTTCGGGACTTAGCACAGATACGCAGTATTTT	CASSSGLSTDTQYF
TRBV29-1	NA	NA	15	TRBJ2-6	TGCAGCGTCCCTAAGGGGGGCTCTGGGGCCAACGTCCTGACTTTC	CSVPKGGSGANVLTF
TRBV28	NA	NA	14	TRBJ2-7	TGTGCCACCGACCCGGGACCCACCGCCTACGAGCAGTACTTC	CATDPGPTAYEQYF
TRBV9	TRBD1	NA	14	TRBJ1-5	TGTGCCAGCAGCGTCGGGACAGGGAGTCAGCCCCAGCATTTT	CASSVGTGSQPQHF